The 27 T cell receptor beta chains given below trace back to one sample, sequenced in a study of blood T cell repertoires in COVID-19. Profiled with immunoSEQ multiplex PCR; TCRdb holds only in-frame clones, not every one. This sample has 350,000 or so clones, with over 70% found just once. The source material was peripheral blood. Receptors originate from a man younger than 45 with active or convalescent COVID-19.

The chain couples TRBV4-3 to TRBJ2-7; 12 bases agree with TRBD2. Germline trimming cut 0 bases from V and 1 base from J; bases unmatched to any gene: 4. Germline CDR1 and CDR2: LGHNA and YSLEER. There are 17 residues in the CDR3. CDR3 bases: TGCGCCAGCAGCCAAGAGGTACTAGCGGGAGGATCCTACGAGCAGTACTTC. Translating gives CASSQEVLAGGSYEQYF.

DNA of the CDR3: TGTGCCAGCAGCCCCGCGGGGAGAGGAGATGGCTACACCTTC. This translates into CASSPAGRGDGYTF. The chain recombines TRBV3-1 (or the pseudogene TRBV3-2) with TRBJ1-2; D remains ambiguous. This CDR3 region has 14 residues. Trimming shortened V by 4 bases and J by 6 bases, and 15 bases separated the two germline ends. The germline V gene encodes CDR1 LGHDT and CDR2 YNNKEL (reference sequence).

The rearrangement joins TRBV4-1 to TRBJ2-2, with D tentatively TRBD2 (5 bases). Germline V gene lookup returns CDR1 MGHRA and CDR2 YSYEKL. This CDR3 is built from 16 residues. V lost 3 bases, J lost 2 bases, and 13 bases lay in between. Here the CDR3 reads CASSHIRLLNTGELFF. DNA of the CDR3: TGCGCCAGCAGCCATATAAGACTATTAAACACCGGGGAGCTGTTTTTT.

The V and J genes are TRBV11-2 and TRBJ2-5; 8 nucleotides match TRBD2. V dropped 0 bases and J dropped 10; count of bases not matched to a gene: 16. The V gene's germline CDR1 is SGHAT and CDR2 FQNNGV. CDR3 length equals 17 residues. The CDR3 region has the DNA TGTGCCAGCAGCTTAGATAGGCTAGCGGGTGGTATAGAGGGCCAGTACTTC. Protein sequence: CASSLDRLAGGIEGQYF.

The rearrangement joins TRBV27 to TRBJ2-1; D might be TRBD2 (5 bases). The germline gives CDR1 MNHEY, CDR2 SMNVEV (reference sequence). V lost 7 bases to trimming and J lost 5 bases, with 6 bases between them. The CDR3 spans 11 residues. The CDR3 sequence is CASMRDNEQFF. CDR3 bases: TGTGCCAGCATGCGGGACAATGAGCAGTTCTTC.

The V and J genes are TRBV5-1 and TRBJ1-1; 10 nucleotides line up with TRBD1. Germline V CDR1 and CDR2: SGHRS, YFSETQ. J gave up 5 bases and V 3 bases, and 1 base lay outside the gene matches. This CDR3 has 13 residues. The CDR3 nucleotides are TGCGCCAGCAGCTGGACAGGGGGGACTGAAGCTTTCTTT. It encodes CASSWTGGTEAFF.

The chain joins TRBV2 to TRBJ2-5; 10 bases line up with TRBD1. Germline V gene lookup returns CDR1 SNHLY and CDR2 FYNNEI. The CDR3 has 14 residues. The trim removed 4 bases at V and 2 bases at J, leaving 1 base unmatched. The CDR3 DNA reads TGTGCCAGCAGTGGGACAGGGGGGCAAGAGACCCAGTACTTC. This encodes CASSGTGGQETQYF.

This clone was found a few times. This chain uses TRBV28 with TRBJ1-1; 9 bases match TRBD1. This CDR3 spans 15 amino acids. V shed 2 bases and J 5 bases; nucleotides not matched to a gene: 6. Germline V lookup: CDR1 MDHEN, CDR2 SYDVKM. CDR3 protein: CASSLHRGLGTEAFF. The CDR3 DNA reads TGTGCCAGCAGTTTACACAGGGGGCTTGGGACTGAAGCTTTCTTT.

The chain carries TRBV18 and TRBJ2-3; D possibly corresponds to TRBD2 (6 bases). V dropped 2 bases and J dropped 3 bases, with 15 bases sitting between them. The CDR3 sequence is 16 residues long. Germline CDR1 is KGHSH and CDR2 is LQKENI. The CDR3 coding sequence is TGTGCCAGCTCACCAAAGACTGTCGGGAGAACAGATACGCAGTATTTT. Protein product: CASSPKTVGRTDTQYF.

This clone has just one count. This chain links TRBV7-9 with TRBJ1-1; D gene unclear. Per the germline V gene, CDR1 is SEHNR and CDR2 is FQNEAQ (reference sequence). V was clipped by 1 base and J by 2 bases, with 8 bases between them. The CDR3 contains 14 residues. CDR3: CASSLEPLNTEAFF. DNA for the CDR3: TGTGCCAGCAGCTTAGAGCCCCTAAACACTGAAGCTTTCTTT.

V and J are TRBV25-1 and TRBJ2-1, with TRBD2 identical over 14 bases. The CDR3 consists of 15 residues. Per germline, CDR1 MGHDK and CDR2 SYGVNS. With 4 bases clipped from V and 12 bases from J, the junction kept 8 bases outside the gene matches. CDR3 region: CASSGLTSGGGWQFF. CDR3 DNA sequence: TGTGCCAGCAGTGGGTTGACTAGCGGGGGGGGGTGGCAGTTCTTC.

This chain links TRBV7-9 with TRBJ1-2, with 11 bases fitting TRBD1. CDR1 SEHNR and CDR2 FQNEAQ come from the germline V gene (reference sequence). The CDR3 contains 15 residues. V dropped 0 bases and J dropped 9; count of bases not matched to a gene: 6. The CDR3 sequence: CASSLARTGGGSYTF. The CDR3 coding sequence is TGTGCCAGCAGCTTAGCCCGGACAGGGGGCGGGAGCTACACCTTC.

The chain carries TRBV11-3 and TRBJ2-7; D remains ambiguous. Germline values: CDR1 SGHNT, CDR2 YENEEA. V lost 5 bases and J lost 0, with 17 bases in between. The CDR3 loop spans 16 amino acids. The CDR3, as DNA: TGTGCCAGCAGCCCCTATTCGAGGTCGAGCTCCTACGAGCAGTACTTC. Residues: CASSPYSRSSSYEQYF.

This clone has only one observation. The rearrangement joins TRBV19 to TRBJ1-6; a weak D match, TRBD1 (5 bases). Germline CDR1 reads LNHDA; CDR2 reads SQIVND (reference sequence). CDR3 length: 17 residues. With 3 bases removed from V and 0 bases from J, the gap between germline ends came to 12 bases. In DNA form, the CDR3 reads TGTGCCAGTAGTATGGGGCAGGGCTACTCCTATAATTCACCCCTCCACTTT. It specifies CASSMGQGYSYNSPLHF.

V usage is TRBV4-3 and J usage is TRBJ2-6; no clear D. V was cut by 3 bases and J by 1 base, with 10 bases left in between. The CDR3 consists of 16 residues. From germline, CDR1 is LGHNA and CDR2 YSLEER. The CDR3 coding sequence is TGCGCCAGCAGCCAGGAAGACGGGTCTGGGGCCAACGTCCTGACTTTC. Its protein is CASSQEDGSGANVLTF.

This clone showed up just a few times. The chain has TRBV2 and TRBJ2-1; 7 bases align to TRBD1. Germline V gene lookup returns CDR1 SNHLY and CDR2 FYNNEI. This CDR3 spans 13 amino acids. V shed 11 bases, J shed 5 bases, and the junction held 9 bases outside the gene matches. DNA for the CDR3: TGTGCCGGCCGGGACAGCCTGGACAATGAGCAGTTCTTC. This codes for CAGRDSLDNEQFF.

The J gene is TRBJ2-1, the V gene TRBV3-1 (or the pseudogene TRBV3-2); 8 nucleotides align to TRBD2. This CDR3 spans 16 amino acids. With 2 bases clipped from V and 0 bases from J, the junction kept 3 bases outside the gene matches. Germline loops: CDR1 LGHDT, CDR2 YNNKEL (reference sequence). CDR3 sequence: CASSQSGTSSYNEQFF. The CDR3 nucleotides are TGTGCCAGCAGCCAATCCGGGACTAGCTCCTACAATGAGCAGTTCTTC.

This clone has a single count. The CDR3 sequence is CASSVAPSVTGANVLTF. Written as DNA, the CDR3 is TGCGCCAGCAGCGTCGCACCCTCAGTGACTGGGGCCAACGTCCTGACTTTC. V and J are TRBV5-1 and TRBJ2-6, with D uncertain. Germline lookup yields CDR1 SGHRS and CDR2 YFSETQ. The V and J ends lost 4 bases and 2 bases respectively, with 16 bases between them. The length of the CDR3 is 17 residues.

V and J are TRBV4-1 and TRBJ1-2; D unclear. The V gene's germline CDR1 is MGHRA and CDR2 YSYEKL. CDR3 size: 15 residues. The ends were cut back, 2 bases at V and 4 bases at J, with 14 bases in the middle. The CDR3 is CASSQHDGVGYGYTF. CDR3 DNA: TGCGCCAGCAGCCAACACGACGGAGTTGGCTATGGCTACACCTTC.

The CDR3 sequence: CAWSSGNTEAFF. The CDR3 nucleotides are TGTGCCTGGAGCTCAGGGAACACTGAAGCTTTCTTT. This rearrangement joins TRBV30 to TRBJ1-1; D remains unclear. The CDR3 runs to 12 residues. Trimming removed 3 bases at V and 1 base at J, with 6 bases between. Germline V gene sequence: CDR1 GTSNPN, CDR2 SVGIG (reference sequence). The variable domain in full, with the rest retrieved from reference TRBV30 and TRBJ1-1, is SQTIHQWPATLVQPVGSPLSLECTVEGTSNPNLYWYRQAAGRGLQLLFYSVGIGQISSEVPQNLSASRPQDRQFILSSKKLLLSDSGFYLCAWSSGNTEAFFGQGTRLTVV.

The V and J genes are TRBV5-1 and TRBJ2-1; TRBD2 is a possible D gene (6 bases). The germline gives CDR1 SGHRS, CDR2 YFSETQ. The V end lost 6 bases, the J end lost 7 bases, and 32 bases lay between the germline ends. This CDR3 comprises 19 residues. CDR3 bases: TGCGCCAGCAAATCTCCCGGGACTGGGGCTGACACTTACTTAAATGAGCAGTTCTTC. It codes for CASKSPGTGADTYLNEQFF.

The chain uses TRBV12-3 or TRBV12-4 and TRBJ1-1; D possibly corresponds to TRBD1 (6 bases). Trimming shortened V by 5 bases and J by 6 bases, and 10 bases separated the two germline ends. The CDR3 is 12 residues long. The CDR3 spells CASSLWTAEAFF. The DNA for the CDR3 is TGTGCCAGCAGTCTCTGGACAGCTGAAGCTTTCTTT.

CDR3 nucleotides: TGTGCCTGGAGTGGGGCAGCGAACACTGAAGCTTTCTTT. Translating it yields CAWSGAANTEAFF. V and J are TRBV30 and TRBJ1-1; D call uncertain. The germline V gene encodes CDR1 GTSNPN and CDR2 SVGIG (reference sequence). This CDR3 spans 13 amino acids. Trimming shortened V by 1 base and J by 1 base, and 7 bases separated the two germline ends.

V usage is TRBV30 and J usage is TRBJ2-3, with D maybe TRBD1 (6 bases). V lost 5 bases and J 0 bases, leaving 9 bases between the germline ends. Germline-derived CDR1 and CDR2 are GTSNPN and SVGIG (reference sequence). The CDR3 contains 13 residues. In nucleotides, the CDR3 is TGTGCCTGGGGGACATCCAGCACAGATACGCAGTATTTT. Its protein product is CAWGTSSTDTQYF.

The V gene is TRBV12-3 or TRBV12-4, the J gene TRBJ2-7, with D unresolved. The V gene lost 3 bases and the J gene lost 6 bases, with 12 bases spanning the gap. This CDR3 has 13 amino acids. CDR3 sequence reads: CASSFRQAGEQYF. The CDR3 DNA reads as TGTGCCAGCAGTTTTCGTCAGGCCGGCGAGCAGTACTTC.

The CDR3 DNA reads TGTGCCAGCAGCTTAAATCGGGTGAACTATGGCTACACCTTC. This sequence encodes CASSLNRVNYGYTF. The chain carries TRBV11-2 and TRBJ1-2; D unclear. In germline, CDR1 is SGHAT, CDR2 FQNNGV. V lost 2 bases and J lost 2, with 9 bases in between. This CDR3 is built from 14 residues.

The chain has TRBV9 and TRBJ2-7; maybe TRBD2 (6 bases). There are 13 residues in the CDR3. Per germline, CDR1 SGDLS and CDR2 YYNGEE. Trimming took 4 bases from V and 4 from J, leaving 12 bases between them. The CDR3 sequence: CASSPSRGYEQYF. CDR3 in DNA: TGTGCCAGCAGCCCTAGCCGGGGGTACGAGCAGTACTTC.